Listed below are T cell receptor beta chains from one sample, sequenced in a study of CD8+ T cells in alopecia areata. Libraries were prepared by immunoSEQ multiplex PCR; TCRdb keeps only in-frame clonotypes and omits some of them. The profile shows about 130,000 clones, roughly 61% of them singletons. The material sequenced was CD4+ T cells sorted from blood, taken at week 0. The origin of the receptors is a human donor with alopecia areata. Both conserved end residues are part of each CDR3. A D gene is named only where the DNA matches it firmly. Some rows mark clone size as missing; the rest say once, few, many or name a class of expanded clone.

NA	TRBV7-9	TRBJ1-1	NA	CASSTELNTEAFF	TGTGCCAGCAGCACGGAACTGAACACTGAAGCTTTCTTT
NA	TRBV4-2	TRBJ1-3	NA	CASSQEGVAGNTIYF	TGTGCCAGCAGCCAAGAAGGGGTTGCTGGAAACACCATATATTTT
TRBD1	TRBV6-5	TRBJ1-2	NA	CASSKGANQYGYTF	TGTGCCAGCAGTAAGGGGGCAAATCAGTATGGCTACACCTTC
NA	TRBV6-5	TRBJ1-1	NA	CASSYQENTEAFF	TGTGCCAGCAGTTACCAGGAGAACACTGAAGCTTTCTTT
TRBD2	TRBV7-9	TRBJ2-1	NA	CASSYTSGGANEQFF	TGTGCCAGCAGCTATACTAGCGGGGGGGCGAATGAGCAGTTCTTC
NA	TRBV11-2	TRBJ1-5	few	CASSLDSGQPQHF	TGTGCCAGCAGCTTAGATTCCGGTCAGCCCCAGCATTTT
NA	TRBV18	TRBJ1-1	NA	CASSPRRENTEAFF	TGTGCCAGCTCACCACGTCGGGAGAACACTGAAGCTTTCTTT
TRBD2	TRBV7-2	TRBJ2-7	few	CASSWGLDTTYEQYF	TGTGCCAGCAGCTGGGGACTAGACACCACCTACGAGCAGTACTTC
NA	TRBV4-2	TRBJ2-6	NA	CASRHPSGANVLTF	TGTGCCAGCAGGCACCCCTCTGGGGCCAACGTCCTGACTTTC
NA	TRBV9	TRBJ1-2	NA	CASSVGGWANYGYTF	TGTGCCAGCAGCGTAGGTGGGTGGGCTAACTATGGCTACACCTTC
NA	TRBV29-1	TRBJ2-3	NA	CSVGWGDSTDTQYF	TGCAGCGTTGGTTGGGGGGATAGCACAGATACGCAGTATTTT
NA	TRBV5-6	TRBJ1-1	NA	CASSSGTLRTEAFF	TGTGCCAGCAGCTCCGGGACACTACGCACTGAAGCTTTCTTT
NA	TRBV11-2	TRBJ2-2	NA	CASSSGRPTGELFF	TGTGCCAGCAGCTCAGGACGGCCCACCGGGGAGCTGTTTTTT
NA	TRBV7-2	TRBJ1-2	NA	CASSLMSVNYGYTF	TGTGCCAGCAGCTTGATGTCGGTGAACTATGGCTACACCTTC
TRBD2	TRBV7-2	TRBJ2-7	few	CASSWTSVFYEQYF	TGTGCCAGCAGCTGGACTAGCGTATTCTACGAGCAGTACTTC
TRBD1	TRBV7-3	TRBJ2-1	NA	CASSLGTGSNEQFF	TGTGCCAGCAGCTTAGGGACAGGGTCCAATGAGCAGTTCTTC
NA	TRBV4-1	TRBJ2-3	few	CASSQDLARDTTDTQYF	TGCGCCAGCAGCCAAGATTTGGCCAGGGACACCACAGATACGCAGTATTTT
TRBD1	TRBV7-2	TRBJ1-2	few	CASSSTGGEAWGYTF	TGTGCCAGCAGCTCGACAGGGGGCGAGGCATGGGGTTACACCTTC
TRBD1	TRBV4-2	TRBJ2-4	few	CASSSGTGGNIQYF	TGTGCCAGCAGCTCCGGGACAGGAGGGAACATTCAGTACTTC
NA	TRBV25-1	TRBJ2-7	once	CASVRHGSYEQYF	TGTGCCAGCGTACGACACGGCTCCTACGAGCAGTACTTC
TRBD1	TRBV29-1	TRBJ2-5	NA	CSVDINRGETQYF	TGCAGCGTTGACATTAACAGGGGAGAGACCCAGTACTTC
NA	TRBV15	TRBJ2-5	NA	CATSREGTLFQETQYF	TGTGCCACCAGCAGAGAGGGAACCTTATTCCAAGAGACCCAGTACTTC
NA	TRBV30	TRBJ2-5	NA	CAWSVRPVGGETQYF	TGTGCCTGGAGTGTACGTCCGGTCGGGGGAGAGACCCAGTACTTC
NA	TRBV30	TRBJ1-3	few	CAWSGVISGNTIYF	TGTGCCTGGAGTGGTGTGATCTCTGGAAACACCATATATTTT
NA	TRBV15	TRBJ1-2	NA	CATSRDFGQNYGYTF	TGTGCCACCAGCAGAGATTTTGGGCAGAACTATGGCTACACCTTC
NA	TRBV7-2	TRBJ2-7	NA	CASSTSYEQYF	TGTGCCAGCAGCACCTCCTACGAGCAGTACTTC
NA	TRBV29-1	TRBJ2-3	NA	CSLRRTPWGRTDTQYF	TGCAGCCTCCGCAGAACCCCCTGGGGCCGCACAGATACGCAGTATTTT
NA	TRBV6-5	TRBJ2-7	NA	CASTTGQQYEQYF	TGTGCCAGCACCACGGGGCAGCAATACGAGCAGTACTTC
TRBD1	TRBV30	TRBJ1-2	few	CAETRPGGGGYTF	TGTGCCGAGACCCGTCCAGGGGGCGGGGGCTACACCTTC
NA	TRBV5-1	TRBJ2-7	NA	CASSLASDGTYEQYF	TGCGCCAGCAGCTTGGCCAGTGACGGAACCTACGAGCAGTACTTC
NA	TRBV25-1	TRBJ1-4	few	CASSERGEKLFF	TGTGCCAGCAGTGAGAGAGGTGAAAAACTGTTTTTT
TRBD1	TRBV6-5	TRBJ1-6	few	CASTTGTDNSPLHF	TGTGCCAGCACCACCGGGACAGATAATTCACCCCTCCACTTT
NA	TRBV5-8	TRBJ2-1	NA	CASSSRGSSYNEQFF	TGTGCCAGCAGCTCCCGGGGGAGCTCCTACAATGAGCAGTTCTTC
TRBD2	TRBV6-1	TRBJ2-1	few	CASSVSGGRDEQFF	TGTGCCAGCAGTGTTAGCGGGGGGAGGGATGAGCAGTTCTTC
NA	TRBV2	TRBJ1-1	NA	CASSVRRDTEAFF	TGTGCCAGCAGCGTACGCAGGGACACTGAAGCTTTCTTT
TRBD2	TRBV6-5	TRBJ2-3	few	CASQRGGTDTQYF	TGTGCCAGTCAGCGGGGGGGAACAGATACGCAGTATTTT
NA	TRBV30	TRBJ2-3	NA	CAWSISGTDTQYF	TGTGCCTGGAGTATCAGTGGCACAGATACGCAGTATTTT
NA	TRBV11-2	TRBJ2-1	NA	CASSLGRGTDDYNEQFF	TGTGCCAGCAGCTTAGGTCGGGGGACAGACGACTACAATGAGCAGTTCTTC
NA	TRBV30	TRBJ2-4	few	CAGTGLAKNIQYF	TGTGCCGGCACGGGGTTAGCCAAAAACATTCAGTACTTC
TRBD2	TRBV23-1	TRBJ2-7	NA	CASREKGRACYEQYF	TGCGCCAGCAGGGAAAAGGGGAGGGCCTGCTACGAGCAGTACTTC